This T cell receptor (beta chain) derives from a study of PD-L1 blockade in urothelial cancer. Spiking of synthetic TCR analog templates was performed in each PCR. Data came from immunoSEQ multiplex PCR; TCRdb stores just in-frame clones and leaves some out. Among 100,000 to 150,000 clones listed, 86% were seen once. Time point here: peripheral blood 6 weeks after treatment start. The sequenced sample was PBMCs, obtained around atezolizumab (anti-PD-L1) treatment. This clonotype originated in a man aged 50-59 years with urothelial cancer.

CDR3 in DNA: TGTGCCTGGAGTGTTGGATTACAGGGGGCGCGTGATGAGCAGTTCTTC. It yields the protein CAWSVGLQGARDEQFF. This chain links TRBV30 with TRBJ2-1, with 9 bases fitting TRBD1. The germline gives CDR1 GTSNPN, CDR2 SVGIG (reference sequence). Trimming removed 0 bases from V and 8 bases from J; junction bases left unmatched: 11. The CDR3 runs 16 residues.